This T cell receptor beta chain was observed in a study of blood T cell repertoires in COVID-19. Turning to the study itself: Spain, Italy and the United States supplied samples that represented acute and convalescent COVID-19. T cells, B-cell-depleted T cells, or PBMCs supplied cDNA or gDNA.

This clone was seen only once. Per the study methods: Estimates of nucleated cell counts were drawn from the amplification of reference gene primers. Some clones are missing from TCRdb's copy, which holds only in-frame ones; the method was immunoSEQ multiplex PCR. The V and J calls and clone size were taken over from that table, and D and trimming were inferred from the DNA. The sample comprises roughly 160,000 clones, roughly 90% of which are singletons, and around a quarter rests with the top ten. This CDR3 region has 13 residues. Trimming removed 11 bases from V and 0 bases from J, with 13 bases in between.

This clonotype was obtained from a man aged 60 to 75 with acute or convalescent COVID-19. The rearrangement links TRBV12-3 or TRBV12-4 to TRBJ1-1, with a weak D call TRBD1 (5 bases). The sequenced sample was peripheral blood. CDR3 in DNA: TGTGCCGGAGGAGGGACGGTGAACACTGAAGCTTTCTTT. Residues: CAGGGTVNTEAFF.